The 4 T cell receptor beta chains given below trace back to one sample, sequenced in a study of a mutant IDH1 vaccine in newly diagnosed glioma. Profiled with immunoSEQ multiplex PCR; TCRdb holds only in-frame clones, not every one. The sample shows around 56,000 clones, about 80% of them seen only once. No cognate antigen is known for these TCRs. Time point in this sample: week 5, during vaccination. One vaccine dose held 300 ug of mutant IDH1 20-mer peptide and came with topical imiquimod. The starting material was PBMCs, obtained from a glioma patient whose treatment included an IDH1 peptide vaccine. The origin of the receptors is a woman between 18 and 30 years old with glioma. Some clones in this sample may be carry-over from other donors' samples.

This rearrangement joins TRBV6-5 to TRBJ2-7; 9 nucleotides match TRBD1. Losses at the gene ends were 6 bases for V and 1 base for J; bases not matched to a gene: 4. The CDR3 sequence is 14 residues long. Germline V gene sequence: CDR1 MNHEY, CDR2 SVGAGI. The CDR3 sequence: CASSPGQGSYEQYF. DNA for the CDR3: TGTGCCAGCAGCCCGGGACAGGGTTCCTACGAGCAGTACTTC.

The V call is TRBV5-1, the J call TRBJ2-7; tentative D call: TRBD1 (6 bases). V was cut by 4 bases and J by 0 bases, with 20 bases left in between. This CDR3 is built from 17 residues. The germline gives CDR1 SGHRS, CDR2 YFSETQ. DNA for the CDR3: TGCGCCAGCAGCCGGGACACCCCGAGAAGGAGCTCCTACGAGCAGTACTTC. Amino acids: CASSRDTPRRSSYEQYF.

The chain combines TRBV6-6 with TRBJ1-6, with D unresolved. CDR1 and CDR2 from the germline V gene are MNHNY and SVGAGI (reference sequence). CDR3 length: 14 amino acids. Trimming stripped 5 bases from V and 4 bases from J, with 9 bases between. The CDR3 is CASSHTEYNSPLHF. Here the CDR3 DNA reads TGTGCCAGCAGTCATACGGAATATAATTCACCCCTCCACTTT.

This chain joins TRBV6-5 and TRBJ1-2; D is undetermined. V was cut by 0 bases and J by 8 bases, with 16 bases left in between. Germline CDR1 reads MNHEY; CDR2 reads SVGAGI. The CDR3 consists of 15 residues. CDR3 DNA: TGTGCCAGCAGTTACTCTGGCAGAAGCCGCCTAGGCTACACCTTC. This sequence encodes CASSYSGRSRLGYTF.